Below are 3 T cell receptor beta chains sequenced from a single sample in a study of post-analysis software for immune sequencing data. No antigen has been identified for these receptors. Tagging with unique molecular identifiers was a feature of the TCR beta cDNA libraries. TCRdb used MiXCR to reprocess the PCR reads, holding one entry per CDR3 protein. In the table there are about 820,000 distinct CDR3 sequences, 53% of which are singletons. Study observations and caveats: TRBV5-6, TRBV5-1 and TRBV20-1 were among about 5 TRBV segments more frequent in patients than controls.

Sequencing used blood. Every receptor here comes from a girl between 10 and 17 years old with multiple sclerosis.

The chain has TRBV13 and TRBJ1-1; D ambiguous. CDR1 is PRHDT and CDR2 is FYEKMQ in the germline V gene (reference sequence). Trimming pared 3 bases from V and 1 base from J, leaving 6 bases between. This CDR3 has 13 amino acids. The CDR3 DNA reads as TGTGCCAGCAGCTTTGGATGGAACACTGAAGCTTTCTTT. This gives the protein CASSFGWNTEAFF.

This clonotype was detected a few times. The gene calls are TRBV5-1 and TRBJ2-7; 7 nucleotides align to TRBD2. CDR1 is SGHRS and CDR2 is YFSETQ in the germline V gene. This CDR3 has 17 residues. Trimming at V came to 4 bases and at J to 5 bases, leaving 18 bases not matched to a gene. This CDR3 is CASSPGRAAGALNEQYF. CDR3 DNA sequence: TGCGCCAGCAGCCCTGGGCGTGCGGCGGGAGCCCTAAACGAGCAGTACTTC.

The chain combines TRBV25-1 with TRBJ2-1, with D perhaps matching TRBD1 or TRBD2 (5 bases each). The CDR3 length is 19 residues. V dropped 6 bases and J dropped 0 bases, with 24 bases sitting between them. The germline V gene has CDR1 MGHDK and CDR2 SYGVNS. The chain's CDR3 is CASRRVSGTTHHSYNEQFF. CDR3 nucleotide sequence: TGTGCCAGCAGAAGAGTTTCCGGGACGACCCATCACTCCTACAATGAGCAGTTCTTC.